These 8 T cell receptor beta chains were all obtained from the same sample, sequenced in a study of blood T cell repertoires in COVID-19. Clones were sequenced by immunoSEQ multiplex PCR, and TCRdb holds only the in-frame ones, with some missing. Of some 150,000 clones listed, 80% to 90% are singletons. What was sequenced was peripheral blood. All receptors derive from a woman between 45 and 60 years old in a cohort sampled during active or convalescent COVID-19.

The genes are TRBV4-1 and TRBJ1-5; TRBD1 might be the D (5 bases). Germline CDR1 MGHRA, CDR2 YSYEKL. V was pared by 4 bases and J by 5 bases, with 18 bases between. The CDR3 sequence is 16 residues long. CDR3 DNA: TGCGCCAGCAGCCCAGTGGGGCAGGGTATCGATCAGCCCCAGCATTTT. Protein: CASSPVGQGIDQPQHF.

The genes are TRBV19 and TRBJ1-5, with TRBD1 matching over 10 bases. J lost 4 bases, V lost 6 bases, and 6 bases had no gene match. CDR3 size: 15 residues. The germline gives CDR1 LNHDA, CDR2 SQIVND (reference sequence). DNA of the CDR3: TGTGCCAGTAGGGAGGGACAGGGGCGAAATCAGCCCCAGCATTTT. The encoded protein is CASREGQGRNQPQHF.

This chain links TRBV3-1 (or the pseudogene TRBV3-2) with TRBJ1-2; no firm D call. V was pared by 1 base and J by 7 bases, with 13 bases between. This CDR3 comprises 14 residues. Germline-derived CDR1 and CDR2 are LGHDT and YNNKEL (reference sequence). The CDR3 spells CASSQGRWFLGYTF. The CDR3 region has the DNA TGTGCCAGCAGCCAAGGGAGGTGGTTTCTTGGCTACACCTTC.

The chain combines TRBV13 with TRBJ2-7; 9 nucleotides align to TRBD2. In germline, CDR1 is PRHDT, CDR2 FYEKMQ (reference sequence). This CDR3 is built from 17 residues. V shed 4 bases, J shed 0 bases, and the junction held 10 bases outside the gene matches. CDR3 region: CASSSQDAGGFSYEQYF. The CDR3 nucleotides are TGTGCCAGCAGCTCCCAGGATGCGGGGGGGTTCTCCTACGAGCAGTACTTC. Full variable domain (rest looked up from reference TRBV13 and TRBJ2-7): AAGVIQSPRHLIKEKRETATLKCYPIPRHDTVYWYQQGPGQDPQFLISFYEKMQSDKGSIPDRFSAQQFSDYHSELNMSSLELGDSALYFCASSSQDAGGFSYEQYFGPGTRLTVT.

This clone showed up just a few times. CDR3 nucleotide sequence: TGTGCCATCAGTGCAGACAGGGTGTCAGATACGCAGTATTTT. This encodes CAISADRVSDTQYF. The chain is built from TRBV10-3 and TRBJ2-3; 7 nucleotides align to TRBD1. Germline loops: CDR1 ENHRY, CDR2 SYGVKD. V trimming: 4 bases; J trimming: 4 bases; junction bases outside the gene matches: 5. This CDR3 spans 14 amino acids.

The V and J genes are TRBV10-3 and TRBJ2-3, with TRBD2 matching 7 bases. The CDR3 totals 14 residues. Germline CDR1 ENHRY, CDR2 SYGVKD. With 5 bases clipped from V and 4 bases from J, the junction kept 6 bases outside the gene matches. CDR3 sequence reads: CAISTGGGADTQYF. Here the CDR3 DNA reads TGTGCCATCAGTACCGGCGGGGGTGCAGATACGCAGTATTTT.

This chain links TRBV6-6 with TRBJ1-5; 10 positions match TRBD1. This CDR3 has 17 amino acids. V shed 5 bases and J 2 bases; nucleotides not matched to a gene: 9. Germline V gene sequence: CDR1 MNHNY, CDR2 SVGAGI (reference sequence). CDR3 coding DNA: TGTGCCAGCAGTCGACAGGGGGCTAGCTACGGCAATCAGCCCCAGCATTTT. It yields the protein CASSRQGASYGNQPQHF.

The CDR3 DNA sequence: TGTGCCAGCAGCTTGGCCCCAGCGGGAGGGCGGAATGAGCAGTTCTTC. It codes for CASSLAPAGGRNEQFF. J is TRBJ2-1 and V is TRBV5-4, with 10 bases identical to TRBD2. Unmatched junction bases numbered 7, after V lost 0 bases and J lost 7 bases. The germline V gene has CDR1 SGHNT and CDR2 YYREEE (reference sequence). The CDR3 contains 16 residues.